This T cell receptor beta chain emerged from a study of blood T cell repertoires in COVID-19. This clone was observed a single time. TCRdb's copy holds only in-frame clones and misses some; the assay was immunoSEQ multiplex PCR. The sample lists roughly 280,000 clones; around nine tenths were seen once. The clonotype was recovered from a woman aged 25 to 39 with COVID-19, enrolled during active disease. Sequencing input: peripheral blood.

Here the CDR3 reads CASSETGPPWETQYF. DNA of the CDR3: TGTGCCAGCAGTGAAACAGGGCCACCATGGGAGACCCAGTACTTC. The V gene is TRBV6-1, the J gene TRBJ2-5, with D perhaps matching TRBD1 (6 bases). Germline lookup yields CDR1 MNHNS and CDR2 SASEGT. The V and J ends lost 2 bases and 5 bases respectively, with 15 bases between them. The CDR3 is made up of 15 amino acids.